The 8 T cell receptor beta chains listed next were all sequenced from one sample in a study of beta chain features in type 1 diabetes. The isolated RNA, all of it, was reverse transcribed, so expressed TCRB transcripts were what got sequenced. The data were produced by immunoSEQ multiplex PCR, yet TCRdb's version contains in-frame clones alone and is incomplete. The sample has hundreds of thousands of clones, roughly 13% seen once. Sequencing was carried out using naive CD4+ T cells from blood. The receptors here all came from a man aged 18 to 29 in good health.

The chain joins TRBV18 to TRBJ1-3; D is possibly TRBD1 (5 bases). Germline values: CDR1 KGHSH, CDR2 LQKENI. This CDR3 has 16 residues. Trimming stripped 2 bases from V and 0 bases from J, with 11 bases between. The CDR3 DNA follows: TGTGCCAGCTCACCAGGGGGAGGACTCTCTGGAAACACCATATATTTT. Its protein product is CASSPGGGLSGNTIYF.

The chain recombines TRBV28 with TRBJ2-3, with a tentative D call TRBD1 (5 bases). V lost 1 base and J lost 2, with 13 bases in between. The CDR3 is made up of 16 amino acids. Germline assignment: CDR1 MDHEN and CDR2 SYDVKM. DNA for the CDR3: TGTGCCAGCAGTTTATACGGCGACAGCAACACAGATACGCAGTATTTT. This sequence encodes CASSLYGDSNTDTQYF.

The sample holds a few counts of this clone. The chain uses TRBV9 and TRBJ1-2; 10 bases fit TRBD1. The J segment lost 7 bases and the V segment lost 2 bases, leaving 5 bases of the junction unmatched. The CDR3 spans 14 residues. Germline-derived CDR1 and CDR2 are SGDLS and YYNGEE. The CDR3 protein is CASSVTGGAGGYTF. The CDR3 DNA is TGTGCCAGCAGCGTGACAGGGGGCGCCGGTGGCTACACCTTC.

This clone was seen once. The gene calls are TRBV27 and TRBJ2-1; 7 bases are shared with TRBD2. Germline loops: CDR1 MNHEY, CDR2 SMNVEV (reference sequence). The CDR3 consists of 18 residues. V lost 2 bases, J lost 0 bases, and 10 bases stayed unmatched. The CDR3 loop is CASSLRGSGSSSYNEQFF. The DNA of the CDR3 is TGTGCCAGCAGTTTAAGGGGTAGCGGGTCAAGCTCCTACAATGAGCAGTTCTTC.

This chain links TRBV5-1 with TRBJ2-7, with 8 bases lining up with TRBD2. From germline, CDR1 is SGHRS and CDR2 YFSETQ. The CDR3 totals 19 residues. J was trimmed by 3 bases and V by 3 bases; bases with no gene match: 20. The CDR3 nucleotides read TGCGCCAGCAGCTCCAAACCCCTCTCTCTAGCGGGTAAATTCTACGAGCAGTACTTC. Encoded protein: CASSSKPLSLAGKFYEQYF.

The rearrangement uses TRBV7-2 and TRBJ1-5; 9 bases line up with TRBD1. V lost 5 bases, J lost 7 bases, and 9 bases stayed unmatched. Germline V gene lookup returns CDR1 SGHTA and CDR2 FQGNSA. This CDR3 contains 15 residues. In DNA form, the CDR3 reads TGTGCCAGCAGCAAAGGGACAGGGACCAGCCAGCCCCAGCATTTT. Protein product: CASSKGTGTSQPQHF.

The V and J genes are TRBV5-4 and TRBJ2-6, with TRBD1 identical over 8 bases. Germline V gives CDR1 SGHNT, CDR2 YYREEE (reference sequence). This CDR3 comprises 18 residues. Germline trimming cut 5 bases from V and 0 bases from J; bases unmatched to any gene: 10. The CDR3 bases are TGTGCCAGCAGTGGGGGACAGGAAGGACCCTCTGGGGCCAACGTCCTGACTTTC. This gives the protein CASSGGQEGPSGANVLTF.

V gene TRBV4-1 combines with J gene TRBJ2-4; D unclear. The V end was cut by 6 bases, the J end by 0 bases, with 12 bases between. CDR1 is MGHRA, CDR2 YSYEKL, per germline. This CDR3 region has 15 residues. The CDR3 here is CASRLFPEAKNIQYF. In DNA, the CDR3 is TGCGCCAGCAGACTATTTCCTGAAGCCAAAAACATTCAGTACTTC.